The clone carrying this TCR beta chain showed up just a few times. It was RNA transcripts that yielded the amplified TCR beta CDR3 regions. The HTBI primer set served for first-round RT-PCR of the TCR CDR3. TCRdb fed the multiplex PCR reads into MiXCR, producing one record per CDR3 protein. The sample consists of 450,000 to 550,000 distinct CDR3 sequences, roughly 25% of them appearing once. Germline V gene lookup returns CDR1 SGDLS and CDR2 YYNGEE. This CDR3 is built from 15 residues. J was trimmed by 2 bases and V by 0 bases; bases with no gene match: 3. This entry belongs to a study of T cells in Graves' hyperthyroidism and ophthalmopathy.

The genes are TRBV9 and TRBJ2-7, with 9 bases that match TRBD2. Sequenced material: blood. This clonotype originated in a woman in her 30s with Graves' ophthalmopathy. The CDR3 nucleotides are TGTGCCAGCAGCGTAGCTAGCGGGGCAACCTACGAGCAGTACTTC. It encodes CASSVASGATYEQYF.